This T cell receptor beta chain appears in the sequencing data of a study of neoadjuvant anti-PD-1 for oral cavity cancer. Measured with immunoSEQ multiplex PCR; TCRdb has only the in-frame clones, and not every one. The repertoire holds 55,000 to 75,000 clones, with approximately 79% as singletons. This clone was seen only once. Trimming at V came to 3 bases and at J to 5 bases, leaving 8 bases not matched to a gene. The CDR3 is made up of 15 amino acids. Germline CDR1 reads SGHVS; CDR2 reads FQNEAQ. The patients had HPV-negative, locally advanced oral cavity squamous cell carcinoma. The sample here was PBMCs, taken before nivolumab (anti-PD-1) treatment. This chain connects TRBV7-8 to TRBJ2-5; 8 nucleotides agree with TRBD2. This clonotype was sampled from a person aged 40 to 85 with oral cavity squamous cell carcinoma. CDR3 amino acids: CASSFQRGPSETQYF. The CDR3, as DNA: TGTGCCAGCAGCTTTCAGCGGGGGCCCTCGGAGACCCAGTACTTC.